The 3 T cell receptor beta chains listed next were all sequenced from one sample in a study of OX40 agonist ivuxolimab in advanced cancers. Using immunoSEQ multiplex PCR, the repertoire was profiled, and TCRdb retains in-frame clones only, with some absent. This sample has 50,000 to 75,000 clones, with about 90% found just once. The starting material was CD4+ or CD8+ T cells sorted from blood, obtained in a trial of the OX40 agonist ivuxolimab. These receptors all come from an adult with an advanced solid tumor such as melanoma, head and neck, liver or kidney cancer.

The chain recombines TRBV7-2 with TRBJ2-2; TRBD2 aligns across 11 bases. Germline values: CDR1 SGHTA, CDR2 FQGNSA. Trimming at V came to 1 base and at J to 6 bases, leaving 1 base not matched to a gene. The CDR3 has 15 residues. The CDR3 sequence is CASSLVAGGAGELFF. The CDR3 nucleotides read TGTGCCAGCAGCTTAGTAGCGGGAGGGGCCGGGGAGCTGTTTTTT.

The chain links TRBV12-5 to TRBJ2-3, with TRBD2 matching 10 bases. J gave up 0 bases and V 2 bases, and 8 bases lay outside the gene matches. The germline V gene encodes CDR1 LGHNT and CDR2 FRNRAP. This CDR3 is 18 amino acids long. For the CDR3, the DNA is TGTGCTAGTGGTTTGAGGGGACTAGCGACGCCTAGCACAGATACGCAGTATTTT. Translating gives CASGLRGLATPSTDTQYF.

In its sample, this clone was seen once. CDR3 sequence: CASSRGSSGSGEQYF. CDR3 DNA sequence: TGTGCCAGCAGCCGAGGGTCTAGCGGGAGTGGCGAGCAGTACTTC. The rearrangement joins TRBV6-6 to TRBJ2-7, with TRBD2 identical over 10 bases. CDR1 is MNHNY and CDR2 is SVGAGI in the germline V gene (reference sequence). Trimming cost V 6 bases and J 6 bases; bases outside gene matches: 11. The CDR3 runs 15 residues.